The present T cell receptor beta chain was sequenced within a study of control samples from healthy donors and cancer patients. With 7 bases clipped from V and 5 bases from J, the junction kept 4 bases outside the gene matches. CDR3 length: 14 amino acids. Per germline, CDR1 LNHDA and CDR2 SQIVND (reference sequence). Generated by immunoSEQ multiplex PCR, the TCRdb table keeps only in-frame clones and is missing some. This sample yields 120,000 or so clones, of which approximately 92% are seen a single time; roughly 0.54% belongs to the top ten. The clonotype originates from a man older than 75 with head and neck cancer. Input material: PBMCs. This chain links TRBV19 with TRBJ2-2; 10 nucleotides align to TRBD2. The CDR3 DNA reads TGTGCCAGTACCCAGCGGGGGGGAACCGGGGAGCTGTTTTTT. This sequence encodes CASTQRGGTGELFF. The variable domain in full, with the rest retrieved from reference TRBV19 and TRBJ2-2, is DGGITQSPKYLFRKEGQNVTLSCEQNLNHDAMYWYRQDPGQGLRLIYYSQIVNDFQKGDIAEGYSVSREKKESFPLTVTSAQKNPTAFYLCASTQRGGTGELFFGEGSRLTVL.